Listed below are T cell receptor beta chains from one sample, sequenced in a study of T cell responses to AZD1222 COVID-19 vaccine. Assay used: immunoSEQ multiplex PCR; TCRdb lists only in-frame clones, some missing. The table lists about 70,000 clones, 83% of them singletons. Sample: peripheral blood, taken 28 days after the second AZD1222 dose. These receptors were obtained from an adult who received the AZD1222 COVID-19 vaccine. Each CDR3 is given with its conserved first and last residue. Each record gives: J gene, CDR3 length, clone size, V gene, D gene, CDR3 DNA, CDR3 protein. A D gene is named only where the DNA matches it firmly. Expanded clones are given a class, and other clones once, few, many or no size at all.

>TRBJ1-2|13|-|TRBV9|-
TGTGCCAGTAGCGTGGGCGCCGACTATGGCTACACCTTC
CASSVGADYGYTF
>TRBJ1-1|15|-|TRBV19|TRBD1
TGTGCCAGTATGGGGGACAGGCGGGGGAACACTGAAGCTTTCTTT
CASMGDRRGNTEAFF
>TRBJ2-1|14|-|TRBV4-3|-
TGCGCCAGCAGCCAAGACCGGCCGGGATACGAGCAGTTCTTC
CASSQDRPGYEQFF
>TRBJ2-2|13|-|TRBV19|-
TGTGCCAGTAGTATAGATCGGATCGGGGAGCTGTTTTTT
CASSIDRIGELFF
>TRBJ1-6|22|-|TRBV10-3|-
TGTGCCATCAGAAATAGGATAAGGATCACACCAACCGAATCCACGGAGATTTCACCCCTCCACTTT
CAIRNRIRITPTESTEISPLHF
>TRBJ1-3|21|-|TRBV2|-
TGTGCCAGCAGTGCTAGCCCATGGGGTTATGTAATAACCTCCTCTGGAAACACCATATATTTT
CASSASPWGYVITSSGNTIYF
>TRBJ1-1|15|-|TRBV5-1|-
TGCGCCAGCAGCTTGGGTTTGGATGGAGTCACTGAAGCTTTCTTT
CASSLGLDGVTEAFF
>TRBJ2-7|15|-|TRBV7-7|-
TGTGCCAGCAGCTTAGCTTTCCGGCAGGTTGACGAGCAGTACTTC
CASSLAFRQVDEQYF
>TRBJ1-6|15|-|TRBV5-1|TRBD1
TGCGCCAGCAGTCCCCGGGACAGCTATAATTCACCCCTCCACTTT
CASSPRDSYNSPLHF
>TRBJ1-1|12|-|TRBV7-9|-
TGTGCCAGCAGCTCCCGGGAGTATGAAGCTTTCTTT
CASSSREYEAFF
>TRBJ1-2|13|few|TRBV6-1|-
TGTGCCAGCAGTGATCCGGGGCGCTATGGCTACACCTTC
CASSDPGRYGYTF
>TRBJ1-2|14|-|TRBV6-5|TRBD1
TGTGCCAGCAGTTACTTGGGACAGACCGATGGCTACACCTTC
CASSYLGQTDGYTF
>TRBJ1-2|12|-|TRBV28|-
TGTGCCAGCAGTGAAACTAACTATGGCTACACCTTC
CASSETNYGYTF
>TRBJ1-2|11|-|TRBV20-1|TRBD1
TGCAGTGCACAGGGGCTGGGTGGCTACACCTTC
CSAQGLGGYTF
>TRBJ2-2|16|-|TRBV4-1|-
TGCGCCAGCAGCCCGTTTGACAGGTCGAACACCGGGGAGCTGTTTTTT
CASSPFDRSNTGELFF
>TRBJ1-5|13|-|TRBV19|TRBD1
TGTGCCAGTACCCGCGGGGGACAGCAGCCCCAGCATTTT
CASTRGGQQPQHF
>TRBJ1-1|12|few|TRBV12-3/TRBV12-4|-
TGTGCCAGCTCGCGAACGAACACTGAAGCTTTCTTT
CASSRTNTEAFF
>TRBJ1-1|13|-|TRBV29-1|TRBD1
TGCAGCGTTCTAGGGGGCCTGGACACTGAAGCTTTCTTT
CSVLGGLDTEAFF
>TRBJ1-3|16|-|TRBV2|TRBD1
TGTGCCAGCAGTGGATGGACAGGGACTTCTGGAAACACCATATATTTT
CASSGWTGTSGNTIYF
>TRBJ1-6|14|-|TRBV5-1|-
TGCGCCAGCAGCTTGGATCAAGAGCGTTGGACCCTCCACTTT
CASSLDQERWTLHF
>TRBJ1-1|13|-|TRBV2|-
TGTGCCAGCAACGTACAGGTGAACACTGAAGCTTTCTTT
CASNVQVNTEAFF
>TRBJ1-1|13|few|TRBV27|-
TGTGCCAGCAGTGCTGAAATGGGCACTGAAGCTTTCTTT
CASSAEMGTEAFF
>TRBJ1-3|16|-|TRBV7-2|-
TGTGCCAGCAGCTTAGACCCCCCGGGGCATGGAAACACCATATATTTT
CASSLDPPGHGNTIYF
>TRBJ1-1|13|-|TRBV27|-
TGTGCCAGCAGTTTCGCGGGGAGGACTGAAGCTTTCTTT
CASSFAGRTEAFF
>TRBJ1-5|14|-|TRBV2|-
TGTGCCAGCAGTGAAATGGGAAGGGGGCAGCCCCAGCATTTT
CASSEMGRGQPQHF
>TRBJ2-7|15|medium-sized|TRBV18|-
TGTGCCAGCTCACCTGGCGTCGGGGTGGGCCGCGAGCAGTACTTC
CASSPGVGVGREQYF